The clone carrying this TCR beta chain was observed a handful of times. Its target is not known. Making TCR cDNA involved 5'RACE template switching, which added UMIs and a universal primer site. TCRdb reprocessed the 5' RACE reads with MiXCR, giving one entry per CDR3 protein. This table holds 200,000 to 300,000 distinct CDR3 sequences, 13% found once. These data come from a study of T cells after yellow fever vaccination. Study-wide findings and caveats: Sorted repertoires could include abundant contaminating clonotypes from bulk cells. Reappearance after the booster was seen for most primary-vaccination clones, at 96% CD4 and 70% to 90% CD8. Though weaker, the secondary response peaked faster, on day 5 versus 15.

V shed 3 bases and J 5 bases; nucleotides not matched to a gene: 16. CDR1 and CDR2 (germline): DFQATT, SNEGSKA (reference sequence). This CDR3 has 18 residues. The chain uses TRBV20-1 and TRBJ2-5; 12 nucleotides line up with TRBD2. The sequencing here drew on CD4+ T cells sorted from PBMCs, taken 45 days after the yellow fever booster vaccination. This TCR derives from a man aged 30 to 39 who received the YFV17D yellow fever vaccine. In DNA form, the CDR3 reads TGCAGTGCTAGGTTGGGGAGACTAGCGGGAGAGGTGGGCGAGACCCAGTACTTC. This encodes CSARLGRLAGEVGETQYF.